The next 9 T cell receptor beta chains were all read from a single sample in a study of patients and donors after allogeneic stem cell transplantation. TCRdb redid the calling of the RT-PCR reads with MiXCR, one entry per CDR3 protein. The sample shows roughly 200,000 distinct CDR3 sequences, roughly two fifths of them seen only once. Input material: blood, either unsorted or a sorted T cell fraction (not recorded which). The receptors here all came from a human donor who was either an allogeneic HSCT recipient or a stem cell or donor lymphocyte infusion donor (not recorded which). It is not recorded whose cells these are; they may come from a transplant donor.

V is TRBV2 and J is TRBJ1-5, with TRBD1 matching over 8 bases. Germline loops: CDR1 SNHLY, CDR2 FYNNEI. V gave up 6 bases and J gave up 4 bases; unmatched junction bases: 8. The CDR3 totals 15 residues. For the CDR3, the DNA is TGTGCCAGCAGCCCCCGACAGGGGAGGAATCAGCCCCAGCATTTT. This translates into CASSPRQGRNQPQHF.

This sequence joins TRBV7-9 and TRBJ1-1; D gene ambiguous. V dropped 0 bases and J dropped 11 bases, with 16 bases sitting between them. This CDR3 has 14 residues. Germline V gene lookup returns CDR1 SEHNR and CDR2 FQNEAQ (reference sequence). CDR3 protein: CASSLARHQARAFF. The CDR3 nucleotides are TGTGCCAGCAGCTTAGCACGACATCAGGCCCGGGCTTTCTTT.

This chain connects TRBV4-3 to TRBJ2-1; 8 bases line up with TRBD1. There are 18 residues in the CDR3. In germline, CDR1 is LGHNA, CDR2 YSLEER. The ends lost 0 bases at V and 7 bases at J; junction bases unmatched: 14. The CDR3 DNA is TGCGCCAGCAGCCAAGAGGTACGCGGACAGGGCAGGAGGAATGAGCAGTTCTTC. Its protein is CASSQEVRGQGRRNEQFF.

This clonotype turned up a few times. The V gene is TRBV2, the J gene TRBJ1-2; weak D call: TRBD1 (5 bases). The CDR3 runs to 13 residues. Germline V gene data show CDR1 as SNHLY and CDR2 as FYNNEI. Deletions cut 6 bases from V and 8 bases from J, with 16 bases between. The DNA of the CDR3 is TGTGCCAGCAGGCCGGGACGTTTCTACGGCTACACCTTC. Its protein is CASRPGRFYGYTF. The full variable domain, with the rest looked up from reference TRBV2 and TRBJ1-2, is EPEVTQTPSHQVTQMGQEVILRCVPISNHLYFYWYRQILGQKVEFLVSFYNNEISEKSEIFDDQFSVERPDGSNFTLKIRSTKLEDSAMYFCASRPGRFYGYTFGSGTRLTVV.

This chain uses TRBV12-3 or TRBV12-4 with TRBJ1-2; D not resolved. CDR3 length equals 14 residues. V was pared by 3 bases and J by 8 bases, with 16 bases between. CDR3 sequence reads: CASSFRWGASGYTF. CDR3 bases: TGTGCCAGCAGTTTTAGGTGGGGAGCTAGCGGCTACACCTTC.

The chain has TRBV4-1 and TRBJ2-7; possibly TRBD1 or TRBD2 for D (5 bases each). In germline, CDR1 is MGHRA, CDR2 YSYEKL. The CDR3 totals 14 residues. V lost 4 bases and J lost 0, with 10 bases in between. The CDR3, as DNA: TGCGCCAGCAGCCCCCGGGACGGCTCCTACGAGCAGTACTTC. Protein sequence: CASSPRDGSYEQYF.

This clonotype has a count of ten or more. Here the CDR3 reads CASRTTGGRAFF. Here the CDR3 DNA reads TGTGCCAGCAGAACCACAGGGGGCAGAGCTTTCTTT. The chain recombines TRBV12-3 or TRBV12-4 with TRBJ1-1, with 9 bases matching TRBD1. CDR3 length equals 12 residues. The trim removed 6 bases at V and 10 bases at J, leaving 6 bases unmatched.

The table lists this clonotype with a few counts. The V call is TRBV6-6, the J call TRBJ1-5; no clear D gene. The germline V and J ends were trimmed by 0 bases and 2 bases, with 11 bases remaining between them. Looked up from germline, CDR1 is MNHNY and CDR2 is SVGAGI (reference sequence). The CDR3 loop spans 16 amino acids. The CDR3 nucleotides read TGTGCCAGCAGTTACTCGATTGAAGGCGGCAATCAGCCCCAGCATTTT. Translating it yields CASSYSIEGGNQPQHF.

This clonotype was counted only a few times. V and J are TRBV2 and TRBJ2-2, with unresolved D. This CDR3 region has 14 residues. Trimming pared 7 bases from V and 1 base from J, leaving 10 bases between. CDR1 SNHLY and CDR2 FYNNEI come from the germline V gene. The CDR3 is CASIAIMNTGELFF. CDR3 DNA: TGTGCCAGCATAGCCATTATGAACACCGGGGAGCTGTTTTTT.